Below, 30 T cell receptor beta chains from the same sample are listed, as sequenced in a study of Graves' ophthalmopathy and Graves' hyperthyroidism. RNA transcripts were the template, and TCR beta CDR3 regions were amplified from them. RT-PCR was first run with HTBI primers, then multiplex PCR in a second round. One entry per CDR3 protein, called by TCRdb with MiXCR from the multiplex PCR reads. Here the sample spans fewer than 250,000 distinct CDR3 sequences, roughly 29% being singletons. The specimen was peripheral blood. Receptors originate from a man between 50 and 59 years old with Graves' ophthalmopathy.

The V and J genes are TRBV5-1 and TRBJ2-5, with 8 bases identical to TRBD1. The V and J ends lost 3 bases and 2 bases, in that order; junction bases with no gene match: 6. The CDR3 is 15 amino acids. Germline-derived CDR1 and CDR2 are SGHRS and YFSETQ. Here the CDR3 reads CASSWRTGKQETQYF. The CDR3 DNA is TGCGCCAGCAGCTGGAGGACAGGGAAACAAGAGACCCAGTACTTC.

This clonotype has ten or more counts. A clone one base away is much larger, so this may be a read error. V is TRBV13 and J is TRBJ2-5, with 9 bases fitting TRBD2. The CDR3 spans 17 residues. Germline V gene data show CDR1 as PRHDT and CDR2 as FYEKMQ (reference sequence). The CDR3 sequence: CASSLGVGLAYQETQCF. As DNA, the CDR3 is TGTGCCAGCAGCTTAGGCGTCGGACTAGCGTATCAAGAGACCCAGTGCTTC.

This clonotype was detected ten times or more. As DNA, the CDR3 is TGTGCCAGCAGTCCCACAGGGGAATCTTGGGAGACCCAGTACTTC. Its protein product is CASSPTGESWETQYF. The gene calls are TRBV6-1 and TRBJ2-5, with TRBD1 matching 7 bases. Trimming removed 5 bases from V and 5 bases from J; junction bases left unmatched: 11. Germline CDR1 reads MNHNS; CDR2 reads SASEGT. This CDR3 is built from 15 residues.

This clonotype has ten or more counts. The chain couples TRBV13 to TRBJ1-2; TRBD1 agrees at 7 bases. Germline V gene lookup returns CDR1 PRHDT and CDR2 FYEKMQ (reference sequence). With V trimmed by 5 bases and J by 4 bases, 4 bases remained unmatched. The CDR3 is made up of 13 amino acids. This CDR3 reads CASSLGTAYGYTF. Here the CDR3 DNA reads TGTGCCAGCAGCCTCGGGACAGCCTATGGCTACACCTTC. The full variable domain, rest sourced from reference TRBV13 and TRBJ1-2, is AAGVIQSPRHLIKEKRETATLKCYPIPRHDTVYWYQQGPGQDPQFLISFYEKMQSDKGSIPDRFSAQQFSDYHSELNMSSLELGDSALYFCASSLGTAYGYTFGSGTRLTVV.

This clonotype was counted at least ten times. V and J are TRBV6-2 or TRBV6-3 and TRBJ1-2; tentatively, D is TRBD1 (6 bases). Trimming took off 0 bases at V and 4 bases at J, with 12 bases between the two ends. The V gene's germline CDR1 is MNHEY and CDR2 SVGEGT. This CDR3 has 15 residues. CDR3 residues: CASSYSDRNFYGYTF. CDR3 sequence (DNA): TGTGCCAGCAGTTACTCTGACAGGAACTTCTATGGCTACACCTTC.

This clonotype was observed at least ten times. The chain carries TRBV20-1 and TRBJ1-1; D gene ambiguous. The CDR3 covers 15 residues. Germline CDR1 DFQATT, CDR2 SNEGSKA (reference sequence). Trimming removed 6 bases from V and 1 base from J, with 18 bases in between. In DNA form, the CDR3 reads TGCAGTGCCCACCCACTGGGCAGTGGGAACACTGAAGCTTTCTTT. It specifies CSAHPLGSGNTEAFF.

This clonotype was recorded many times. V is TRBV29-1 and J is TRBJ2-5; weak D call: TRBD1 (6 bases). The CDR3 spans 15 residues. Germline CDR1 and CDR2: SQVTM and ANQGSEA. V was cut by 1 base and J by 4 bases, with 16 bases left in between. The CDR3 DNA reads as TGCAGCGTTGAAGGGCAACAGGGATTTGCAGAGACCCAGTACTTC. Translated, it gives CSVEGQQGFAETQYF.

The chain joins TRBV12-3 or TRBV12-4 to TRBJ2-7, with 9 bases that match TRBD1. Losses at the gene ends were 3 bases for V and 7 bases for J; bases not matched to a gene: 10. The CDR3 loop spans 15 amino acids. Here the CDR3 reads CASSFGGTGWDEQYF. The CDR3 DNA reads TGTGCCAGCAGTTTCGGCGGGACAGGGTGGGATGAGCAGTACTTC.

In its sample, this clonotype was seen many times. The chain carries TRBV19 and TRBJ1-5; D is unclear. The V and J ends lost 6 bases and 2 bases respectively, with 17 bases between them. Germline CDR1 and CDR2: LNHDA and SQIVND (reference sequence). CDR3 length: 16 residues. The CDR3 bases are TGTGCCAGTAGCGTAACGGCCTCGAAAGGCAATCAGCCCCAGCATTTT. It specifies CASSVTASKGNQPQHF. The full variable domain, completed using reference TRBV19 and TRBJ1-5, is DGGITQSPKYLFRKEGQNVTLSCEQNLNHDAMYWYRQDPGQGLRLIYYSQIVNDFQKGDIAEGYSVSREKKESFPLTVTSAQKNPTAFYLCASSVTASKGNQPQHFGDGTRLSIL.

This clonotype appeared many times. The chain uses TRBV11-2 and TRBJ2-7, with a weak D call TRBD2 (6 bases). This CDR3 contains 14 residues. The V end was cut by 2 bases, the J end by 4 bases, with 12 bases between. The germline V gene encodes CDR1 SGHAT and CDR2 FQNNGV. CDR3 sequence reads: CASSLQEGRYEQYF. CDR3 nucleotides: TGTGCCAGCAGCTTACAGGAGGGTCGGTACGAGCAGTACTTC.

This clonotype appeared a single time. The V call is TRBV13, the J call TRBJ1-6; 8 nucleotides align to TRBD1. V dropped 7 bases and J dropped 6; count of bases not matched to a gene: 14. From germline, CDR1 is PRHDT and CDR2 FYEKMQ (reference sequence). This CDR3 has 17 residues. The CDR3 loop reads CASTALSRGRVNSPLHF. The CDR3 nucleotides read TGTGCCAGCACCGCCCTATCCAGGGGGCGGGTTAATTCACCCCTCCACTTT.

This clonotype was observed many times. The chain couples TRBV6-1 to TRBJ2-1; D not certain. This CDR3 has 11 amino acids. Germline V lookup: CDR1 MNHNS, CDR2 SASEGT. Trimming pared 6 bases from V and 10 bases from J, leaving 10 bases between. CDR3 residues: CASSPGREQFF. The CDR3 coding sequence is TGTGCCAGCAGCCCAGGAAGGGAGCAGTTCTTC.

The chain joins TRBV7-2 to TRBJ2-2, with TRBD2 as a possible D gene (6 bases). Germline V gene lookup returns CDR1 SGHTA and CDR2 FQGNSA. There are 14 residues in the CDR3. Trimming pared 7 bases from V and 1 base from J, leaving 10 bases between. CDR3 sequence: CASTPAGNTGELFF. The CDR3 DNA reads as TGTGCCAGCACCCCAGCGGGGAACACCGGGGAGCTGTTTTTT.

This clonotype came up many times. The J gene is TRBJ2-7, the V gene TRBV18, with D unclear. This CDR3 region has 12 residues. Per germline, CDR1 KGHSH and CDR2 LQKENI. The V gene lost 2 bases and the J gene lost 5 bases, with 7 bases spanning the gap. The CDR3 is CASSPFGNEQYF. For the CDR3, the DNA is TGTGCCAGCTCACCATTTGGAAACGAGCAGTACTTC.

The rearrangement links TRBV12-3 or TRBV12-4 to TRBJ1-2, with D unresolved. The ends were cut back, 5 bases at V and 2 bases at J, with 12 bases in the middle. The CDR3 is 14 amino acids. In DNA, the CDR3 is TGTGCCAGCAGTCCCCGACGGGGAAACTATGGCTACACCTTC. As protein: CASSPRRGNYGYTF.

This clonotype was recorded at least ten times. This may be a read error: a much more frequent sequence differs by one nucleotide. Likely a read error: the CDR3 ends without its conserved phenylalanine or tryptophan. The chain recombines TRBV28 with TRBJ2-7, with 11 bases matching TRBD2. V shed 6 bases, J shed 3 bases, and the junction held 4 bases outside the gene matches. CDR1 MDHEN and CDR2 SYDVKM come from the germline V gene. The CDR3 is 14 residues long. The CDR3 reads CASSSSGRDYEQYL. CDR3 nucleotide sequence: TGTGCCAGCAGCAGTAGCGGGAGGGACTACGAGCAGTACCTC.

The rearrangement joins TRBV24-1 to TRBJ2-2; possibly TRBD1 for D (6 bases). This CDR3 has 10 residues. V lost 10 bases, J lost 8 bases, and 7 bases lay in between. Germline lookup yields CDR1 KGHDR and CDR2 SFDVKD. CDR3 sequence reads: CATGQGELFF. CDR3 bases: TGTGCCACTGGACAGGGGGAGCTGTTTTTT.

Ten or more counts support this clonotype. The genes are TRBV9 and TRBJ1-5; D is ambiguous. This CDR3 region has 14 residues. In germline, CDR1 is SGDLS, CDR2 YYNGEE. The V and J ends lost 4 bases and 4 bases respectively, with 12 bases between them. This CDR3 is CASSPDVGNQPQHF. DNA for the CDR3: TGTGCCAGCAGCCCGGACGTTGGGAATCAGCCCCAGCATTTT.

This clonotype occurred many times. This chain connects TRBV12-3 or TRBV12-4 to TRBJ2-5; TRBD2 matches at 12 bases. CDR3 size: 16 residues. V lost 6 bases, J lost 5 bases, and 10 bases stayed unmatched. The CDR3 nucleotides read TGTGCCAGCAGACCCCCCCGACTAGCGGGAGATGAGACCCAGTACTTC. Amino acids: CASRPPRLAGDETQYF.

On this clonotype itself: Given the absence of the conserved phenylalanine or tryptophan at the CDR3 end, a read error is likely. V is TRBV10-1 and J is TRBJ2-5; 7 bases agree with TRBD1. The CDR3 length is 13 residues. Germline V gene sequence: CDR1 WNHNN, CDR2 SYGVQD (reference sequence). V lost 8 bases and J lost 1; bases outside the gene matches: 4. The CDR3 spells CASQRTGQETQYL. The CDR3 coding sequence is TGCGCCAGCCAAAGGACAGGCCAAGAGACCCAGTACCTC.

This clonotype was observed at least ten times. The rearrangement uses TRBV7-2 and TRBJ2-2, with TRBD2 identical over 8 bases. Germline CDR1 SGHTA, CDR2 FQGNSA. CDR3 length equals 17 residues. Trimming cost V 4 bases and J 2 bases; bases outside gene matches: 9. CDR3 DNA: TGTGCCAGCAGCTCTAATCCGGGACTAGGAAACACCGGGGAGCTGTTTTTT. Translation gives CASSSNPGLGNTGELFF.

This clonotype was seen at least ten times. The V call is TRBV5-1, the J call TRBJ2-2; TRBD1 matches at 9 bases. The CDR3 loop spans 15 amino acids. V lost 4 bases to trimming and J lost 5 bases; unmatched junction nucleotides: 6. Germline loops: CDR1 SGHRS, CDR2 YFSETQ. The CDR3 bases are TGCGCCAGCAGCCCACCCGGGACAGGGACCGGGGAGCTGTTTTTT. It codes for CASSPPGTGTGELFF.

The chain couples TRBV7-8 to TRBJ1-1; D is undetermined. The CDR3 contains 15 residues. V was cut by 2 bases and J by 0 bases, with 10 bases left in between. Looked up from germline, CDR1 is SGHVS and CDR2 is FQNEAQ. This CDR3 is CASSLLGLMNTEAFF. As DNA, the CDR3 is TGTGCCAGCAGCTTATTAGGTCTCATGAACACTGAAGCTTTCTTT.

This clonotype was seen ten or more times. The rearrangement links TRBV6-5 to TRBJ1-2; tentative D call: TRBD1 (6 bases). From germline, CDR1 is MNHEY and CDR2 SVGAGI. This CDR3 has 13 residues. V was pared by 6 bases and J by 5 bases, with 13 bases between. The CDR3 DNA follows: TGTGCCAGCAGACTAGGGGGTCCATATGGCTACACCTTC. Translated: CASRLGGPYGYTF.

This clonotype was counted many times. The V and J genes are TRBV27 and TRBJ2-7; 10 bases are a match to TRBD2. This CDR3 spans 14 amino acids. The V gene end was trimmed by 8 bases and the J gene end by 1 base; junction bases not matched to a gene: 5. Germline V gene lookup returns CDR1 MNHEY and CDR2 SMNVEV (reference sequence). DNA of the CDR3: TGTGCCAGCTTAAAGCGGGAGGGTTCCTACGAGCAGTACTTC. This sequence encodes CASLKREGSYEQYF.

This clonotype was detected many times. The rearrangement uses TRBV30 and TRBJ2-2, with D hard to call. Germline values: CDR1 GTSNPN, CDR2 SVGIG (reference sequence). Trimming left V 2 bases short and J 0 bases short, with 10 bases between. This CDR3 contains 15 residues. The CDR3 DNA sequence: TGTGCCTGGAGTTGGGGTCAGGCGAACACCGGGGAGCTGTTTTTT. Encoded protein: CAWSWGQANTGELFF.

This clonotype has at least ten counts. The genes are TRBV20-1 and TRBJ2-5; D call uncertain. Germline CDR1 DFQATT, CDR2 SNEGSKA (reference sequence). V was clipped by 4 bases and J by 0 bases, with 21 bases between them. The CDR3 covers 17 residues. CDR3 nucleotides: TGCAGTGCTAAGGGCAGGTCCACCGCCCCCCACCAAGAGACCCAGTACTTC. It translates to CSAKGRSTAPHQETQYF.

The gene calls are TRBV4-1 and TRBJ2-5, with 10 bases matching TRBD1. The V gene's germline CDR1 is MGHRA and CDR2 YSYEKL. Trimming cost V 5 bases and J 4 bases; bases outside gene matches: 4. The CDR3 has 14 residues. The CDR3 DNA sequence: TGCGCCAGCAGCAAAGGACAGGGGGGAGAGACCCAGTACTTC. It encodes CASSKGQGGETQYF.

Many counts were recorded for this clonotype. The CDR3 protein is CASSSTGEDQPQHF. In nucleotides, the CDR3 is TGTGCCAGCAGTTCGACAGGGGAGGACCAGCCCCAGCATTTT. This sequence joins TRBV27 and TRBJ1-5; TRBD1 matches 8 bases. Looked up from germline, CDR1 is MNHEY and CDR2 is SMNVEV (reference sequence). Trimming at V came to 4 bases and at J to 7 bases, leaving 6 bases not matched to a gene. CDR3 length: 14 residues.

This clonotype was detected ten times or more. The chain employs TRBV4-2 and TRBJ2-5; D remains ambiguous. Germline V gene data show CDR1 as LGHNA and CDR2 as YNFKEQ. Trimming stripped 1 base from V and 1 base from J, with 7 bases between. This CDR3 comprises 14 residues. Here the CDR3 DNA reads TGTGCCAGCAGCCAAGGCGCCGCCCAAGAGACCCAGTACTTC. Protein sequence: CASSQGAAQETQYF.